This entry lists 31 T cell receptor beta chains sequenced from one sample in a study of blood T cell repertoires in COVID-19. Sequencing used immunoSEQ multiplex PCR; TCRdb keeps in-frame clones, though not all of them. The sample lists roughly 150,000 clones; under 90% were seen once. Sequencing was done on a sample of PBMCs or T cells enriched from blood (not recorded which). These receptors were collected from a woman in her 50s who had recovered from COVID-19.

The rearrangement joins TRBV28 to TRBJ2-1; 8 bases line up with TRBD2. Per germline, CDR1 MDHEN and CDR2 SYDVKM. The CDR3 has 14 amino acids. The V segment lost 8 bases and the J segment 4 bases; nucleotides outside the gene matches: 7. The CDR3 sequence: CASESGGRYNEQFF. The CDR3 DNA reads as TGTGCCAGCGAGAGCGGGGGCCGGTACAATGAGCAGTTCTTC.

The chain couples TRBV5-1 to TRBJ1-3; possible D gene TRBD1, 6 bases. Germline V lookup: CDR1 SGHRS, CDR2 YFSETQ. This CDR3 has 16 residues. V was trimmed by 0 bases and J by 2 bases, leaving 12 bases between them. Here the CDR3 reads CASSLASGGAGNTIYF. CDR3 bases: TGCGCCAGCAGCTTGGCCTCGGGGGGCGCTGGAAACACCATATATTTT.

The rearrangement joins TRBV28 to TRBJ2-5; 7 bases are a match to TRBD1. The V segment lost 8 bases and the J segment 5 bases; nucleotides outside the gene matches: 14. This CDR3 spans 15 amino acids. Per germline, CDR1 MDHEN and CDR2 SYDVKM. CDR3 nucleotides: TGTGCCAGCGGGACCCTGACAGGGTACGCGGAGACCCAGTACTTC. Protein: CASGTLTGYAETQYF.

This clone was observed a handful of times. J is TRBJ2-2 and V is TRBV9, with D tentatively TRBD1 (7 bases). The CDR3 is 16 amino acids. V was cut by 2 bases and J by 8 bases, with 19 bases left in between. CDR1 is SGDLS, CDR2 YYNGEE, per germline. This chain's CDR3 is CASSVEDQGGSGELFF. The CDR3 DNA reads TGTGCCAGCAGCGTTGAAGACCAGGGGGGCTCTGGGGAGCTGTTTTTT.

The rearrangement uses TRBV11-3 and TRBJ2-3, with 15 nucleotides matching TRBD2. V shed 3 bases and J 2 bases; nucleotides not matched to a gene: 6. This CDR3 is 18 amino acids long. Germline assignment: CDR1 SGHNT and CDR2 YENEEA. The CDR3 DNA sequence: TGTGCCAGCAGCTTGAGGGGACTAGCGGGGGGTCCCACAGATACGCAGTATTTT. It codes for CASSLRGLAGGPTDTQYF.

The chain combines TRBV28 with TRBJ2-1; tentatively, D is TRBD2 (5 bases). This CDR3 contains 14 residues. The ends were cut back, 4 bases at V and 4 bases at J, with 11 bases in the middle. Germline values: CDR1 MDHEN, CDR2 SYDVKM. The CDR3 sequence is CASSSLLGYNEQFF. CDR3 DNA: TGTGCCAGCAGTTCCCTACTAGGATACAATGAGCAGTTCTTC.

The V and J genes are TRBV29-1 and TRBJ2-7; TRBD2 agrees at 8 bases. Germline V gives CDR1 SQVTM, CDR2 ANQGSEA. Trimming cost V 6 bases and J 6 bases; bases outside gene matches: 13. The CDR3 runs to 14 residues. The CDR3 bases are TGCAGCGTCGAAACGGGGGGGGTCTCCAGCGAGCAGTACTTC. This sequence encodes CSVETGGVSSEQYF.

The rearrangement uses TRBV19 and TRBJ1-6; 8 bases match TRBD1. The germline gives CDR1 LNHDA, CDR2 SQIVND (reference sequence). J lost 6 bases, V lost 6 bases, and 4 bases had no gene match. The CDR3 is made up of 14 amino acids. The CDR3 spells CASRTGELNSPLHF. The CDR3, as DNA: TGTGCCAGTAGGACAGGGGAGCTTAATTCACCCCTCCACTTT.

V and J are TRBV2 and TRBJ1-6, with a possible D match to TRBD1 (5 bases). V lost 9 bases to trimming and J lost 7 bases, with 13 bases between them. The CDR3 has 13 amino acids. Germline CDR1 is SNHLY and CDR2 is FYNNEI. CDR3 in DNA: TGTGCCAGACAGAAAGGGGTGAATTCACCCCTCCACTTT. Translating it yields CARQKGVNSPLHF.

This clone showed up just once. The rearrangement uses TRBV13 and TRBJ2-7; D may be TRBD2 (6 bases). The germline V and J ends were trimmed by 3 bases and 5 bases, with 11 bases remaining between them. The CDR3 is made up of 13 amino acids. Germline CDR1 PRHDT, CDR2 FYEKMQ (reference sequence). CDR3 in amino acids: CASSFAGLDEQYF. DNA for the CDR3: TGTGCCAGCAGCTTTGCGGGATTAGACGAGCAGTACTTC.

The count of this clone is one. The chain employs TRBV7-2 and TRBJ2-1, with 12 bases matching TRBD2. V was clipped by 5 bases and J by 6 bases; unmatched bases: 5. The CDR3 has 15 amino acids. Germline CDR1 SGHTA, CDR2 FQGNSA. CDR3 coding DNA: TGTGCCAGCAGCCCAGGACTAGCGGGGACCAATGAGCAGTTCTTC. It codes for CASSPGLAGTNEQFF.

The rearrangement joins TRBV10-3 to TRBJ2-6, with D perhaps TRBD1 (5 bases). The CDR3 totals 17 residues. Trimming left V 6 bases short and J 0 bases short, with 15 bases between. The germline gives CDR1 ENHRY, CDR2 SYGVKD. CDR3 amino acids: CAIRTQGPSSGANVLTF. CDR3 coding DNA: TGTGCCATCAGGACTCAGGGCCCTAGCTCTGGGGCCAACGTCCTGACTTTC.

This clone was picked up a small number of times. This chain uses TRBV11-2 with TRBJ2-7; maybe TRBD2 (7 bases). Trimming took 3 bases from V and 6 from J, leaving 12 bases between them. The CDR3 has 13 residues. Germline CDR1 and CDR2: SGHAT and FQNNGV. The CDR3 reads CASSFRGAGEQYF. DNA for the CDR3: TGTGCCAGCAGCTTTCGGGGGGCTGGCGAGCAGTACTTC.

In DNA form, the CDR3 reads TGCGCCAGCAGCTTGGATCAGGGCCCTGGCTACACCTTC. Translation gives CASSLDQGPGYTF. The V gene is TRBV5-1, the J gene TRBJ1-2, with D maybe TRBD1 (5 bases). Trimming took off 0 bases at V and 7 bases at J, with 10 bases between the two ends. This CDR3 region has 13 residues. In germline, CDR1 is SGHRS, CDR2 YFSETQ.

A remark on this clone: The junction and the germline gene differ at one end; a read error may be behind it. The chain carries TRBV9 and TRBJ1-6, with D uncertain. The V gene's germline CDR1 is SGDLS and CDR2 YYNGEE. This CDR3 spans 14 amino acids. For the CDR3, the DNA is TGTGCCAGCAGCGTCGCCCAGGATAAGTCACCCCTCCACTTT. Protein sequence: CASSVAQDKSPLHF. Combining the CDR3 with reference TRBV9 and TRBJ1-6 gives the whole variable domain DSGVTQTPKHLITATGQRVTLRCSPRSGDLSVYWYQQSLDQGLQFLIQYYNGEERAKGNILERFSAQQFPDLHSELNLSSLELGDSALYFCASSVAQDKSPLHFGNGTRLTVT.

This clone was detected only once. The J gene is TRBJ1-5, the V gene TRBV19; 7 bases are a match to TRBD1. The length of the CDR3 is 15 residues. CDR1 LNHDA and CDR2 SQIVND come from the germline V gene (reference sequence). V was pared by 4 bases and J by 3 bases, with 6 bases of the junction left unmatched. CDR3 sequence (DNA): TGTGCCAGTAGTACCCCCGGGACAGCCAATCAGCCCCAGCATTTT. It specifies CASSTPGTANQPQHF.

The J gene is TRBJ2-3, the V gene TRBV14; D is uncertain. Germline loops: CDR1 SGHDN, CDR2 FVKESK. This CDR3 has 15 amino acids. With 3 bases removed from V and 0 bases from J, the gap between germline ends came to 10 bases. The CDR3 coding sequence is TGTGCCAGCAGCCATGCAGTTACCAGCACAGATACGCAGTATTTT. It yields the protein CASSHAVTSTDTQYF. Full variable domain (outside the CDR3, taken from reference TRBV14 and TRBJ2-3): EAGVTQFPSHSVIEKGQTVTLRCDPISGHDNLYWYRRVMGKEIKFLLHFVKESKQDESGMPNNRFLAERTGGTYSTLKVQPAELEDSGVYFCASSHAVTSTDTQYFGPGTRLTVL.

The chain employs TRBV7-2 and TRBJ2-7, with 8 bases that match TRBD1. The trim removed 5 bases at V and 2 bases at J, leaving 8 bases unmatched. CDR3 length equals 15 residues. The germline V gene has CDR1 SGHTA and CDR2 FQGNSA. DNA for the CDR3: TGTGCCAGCAGCCAAGGACAGGGTGTAACCTACGAGCAGTACTTC. Residues: CASSQGQGVTYEQYF.

The chain uses TRBV9 and TRBJ2-2; D possibly corresponds to TRBD1 (5 bases). Germline-derived CDR1 and CDR2 are SGDLS and YYNGEE. This CDR3 has 16 amino acids. V was clipped by 0 bases and J by 0 bases, with 9 bases between them. CDR3 residues: CASSVEATANTGELFF. The CDR3 DNA sequence: TGTGCCAGCAGCGTAGAGGCGACAGCGAACACCGGGGAGCTGTTTTTT.

This clone was counted between two and nine times. The genes are TRBV19 and TRBJ1-1, with TRBD1 as a possible D gene (6 bases). V was clipped by 6 bases and J by 4 bases, with 15 bases between them. Germline V CDR1 and CDR2: LNHDA, SQIVND (reference sequence). The CDR3 is 14 amino acids. Here the CDR3 DNA reads TGTGCCAGTAGCTTCAGGGGAGCAGGCACTGAAGCTTTCTTT. It encodes CASSFRGAGTEAFF.

This clone was counted a single time. This chain connects TRBV3-1 (or the pseudogene TRBV3-2) to TRBJ2-1; perhaps TRBD2 as D (6 bases). The CDR3 is 15 residues long. Looked up from germline, CDR1 is LGHDT and CDR2 is YNNKEL (reference sequence). Deletions cut 4 bases from V and 0 bases from J, with 10 bases between. CDR3 residues: CASSRTGDSYNEQFF. Written as DNA, the CDR3 is TGTGCCAGCAGCCGGACGGGGGACTCCTACAATGAGCAGTTCTTC.

This clone occurred a few times. This chain connects TRBV4-3 to TRBJ2-7; TRBD2 might be the D (6 bases). Trimming cost V 5 bases and J 3 bases, with 17 bases left between them. Per the germline V gene, CDR1 is LGHNA and CDR2 is YSLEER. The CDR3 runs to 15 residues. In DNA, the CDR3 is TGCGCCAGCAGCAAAGGGATAGCGGCCATCTACGAGCAGTACTTC. Translating it yields CASSKGIAAIYEQYF.

This clone has only one observation. CDR3 nucleotide sequence: TGTGCCAGTAGACTGGGCACAGGGACTGAAAAACTGTTTTTT. The encoded protein is CASRLGTGTEKLFF. The chain recombines TRBV19 with TRBJ1-4; maybe TRBD1 (6 bases). The V end was cut by 6 bases, the J end by 7 bases, with 15 bases between. CDR1 and CDR2 from the germline V gene are LNHDA and SQIVND (reference sequence). The CDR3 runs 14 residues.

The chain uses TRBV6-5 and TRBJ1-1; D is perhaps TRBD1 (5 bases). This CDR3 spans 14 amino acids. With 10 bases removed from V and 0 bases from J, the gap between germline ends came to 15 bases. Germline V gene lookup returns CDR1 MNHEY and CDR2 SVGAGI. The CDR3 region is CATGRGSMNTEAFF. In nucleotides, the CDR3 is TGTGCCACAGGGCGGGGGTCCATGAACACTGAAGCTTTCTTT.

The sample holds a few counts of this clone. This chain joins TRBV5-4 and TRBJ1-2; 12 bases map to TRBD1. V lost 3 bases and J lost 0; bases outside the gene matches: 9. Germline V gene sequence: CDR1 SGHNT, CDR2 YYREEE (reference sequence). The CDR3 loop spans 18 amino acids. The CDR3 DNA is TGTGCCAGCAGCTCTGGGGGGACAGGGGGCGGATCTAACTATGGCTACACCTTC. This codes for CASSSGGTGGGSNYGYTF.

The V call is TRBV7-2, the J call TRBJ2-7, with D tentatively TRBD1 (6 bases). The V gene's germline CDR1 is SGHTA and CDR2 FQGNSA. CDR3 size: 15 residues. V lost 2 bases, J lost 3 bases, and 14 bases lay in between. CDR3 region: CASSLSGTSNYEQYF. In nucleotides, the CDR3 is TGTGCCAGCAGCTTATCCGGGACAAGTAACTACGAGCAGTACTTC. The full variable domain, with the rest looked up from reference TRBV7-2 and TRBJ2-7, is GAGVSQSPSNKVTEKGKDVELRCDPISGHTALYWYRQSLGQGLEFLIYFQGNSAPDKSGLPSDRFSAERTGGSVSTLTIQRTQQEDSAVYLCASSLSGTSNYEQYFGPGTRLTVT.

The CDR3 DNA reads TGTGCCAGCACTGATGCAGGGGGGATTCCACCCCTCCACTTT. Its translation is CASTDAGGIPPLHF. J is TRBJ1-6 and V is TRBV27; 7 bases align to TRBD1. With 7 bases clipped from V and 11 bases from J, the junction kept 11 bases outside the gene matches. Germline V gene lookup returns CDR1 MNHEY and CDR2 SMNVEV (reference sequence). CDR3 size: 14 residues.

The chain couples TRBV11-3 to TRBJ2-4; D might be TRBD1 (6 bases). The germline V and J ends were trimmed by 6 bases and 5 bases, with 11 bases remaining between them. CDR1 and CDR2 (germline): SGHNT, YENEEA. The CDR3 length is 13 residues. DNA of the CDR3: TGTGCCAGCAGAATAAGGACAGAAAACATTCAGTACTTC. It encodes CASRIRTENIQYF. Looking up the rest from reference TRBV11-3 and TRBJ2-4 gives the full variable domain: EAGVVQSPRYKIIEKKQPVAFWCNPISGHNTLYWYLQNLGQGPELLIRYENEEAVDDSQLPKDRFSAERLKGVDSTLKIQPAELGDSAVYLCASRIRTENIQYFGAGTRLSVL.

The chain employs TRBV10-2 and TRBJ1-2; TRBD1 matches 8 bases. V gave up 4 bases and J gave up 6 bases; unmatched junction bases: 10. The CDR3 contains 15 residues. The germline gives CDR1 WSHSY, CDR2 SAAADI. The CDR3 DNA reads as TGCGCCAGCAGTGCTTGGAAGGACAGGGAAAATGGCTACACCTTC. Encoded protein: CASSAWKDRENGYTF.

This clone showed up just once. V and J are TRBV19 and TRBJ1-2; 7 bases align to TRBD1. Germline-derived CDR1 and CDR2 are LNHDA and SQIVND (reference sequence). The CDR3 has 13 amino acids. V gave up 6 bases and J gave up 4 bases; unmatched junction bases: 5. The CDR3 loop reads CASREDRLYGYTF. In nucleotides, the CDR3 is TGTGCCAGTAGGGAGGACAGGCTCTATGGCTACACCTTC.

V is TRBV7-9 and J is TRBJ1-1; the D is unclear. From germline, CDR1 is SEHNR and CDR2 FQNEAQ (reference sequence). Trimming cost V 7 bases and J 4 bases, with 13 bases left between them. This CDR3 spans 13 amino acids. The chain's CDR3 is CASMFGVGTEAFF. Here the CDR3 DNA reads TGTGCCAGCATGTTCGGGGTTGGCACTGAAGCTTTCTTT.